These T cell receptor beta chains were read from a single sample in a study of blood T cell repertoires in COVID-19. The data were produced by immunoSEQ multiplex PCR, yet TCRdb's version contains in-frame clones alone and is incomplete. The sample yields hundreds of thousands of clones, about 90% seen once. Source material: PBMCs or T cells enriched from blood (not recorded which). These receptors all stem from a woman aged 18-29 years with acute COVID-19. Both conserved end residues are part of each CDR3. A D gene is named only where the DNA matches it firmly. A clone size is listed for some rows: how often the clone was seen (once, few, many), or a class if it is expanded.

CDR3 DNA: TGTGCCAGCAGCATCGGACAGGAGCAGTACTTC
CDR3 protein: CASSIGQEQYF
J gene: TRBJ2-7
clone size: .
V gene: TRBV7-9
D gene: .

CDR3 DNA: TGTGCCAGCAGCCGGGACAGATCCTACGAGCAGTACTTC
CDR3 protein: CASSRDRSYEQYF
J gene: TRBJ2-7
clone size: .
V gene: TRBV27
D gene: TRBD1

CDR3 DNA: TGTGCCAGCTCCGGGAGGTACGAGCAGTACTTC
CDR3 protein: CASSGRYEQYF
J gene: TRBJ2-7
clone size: .
V gene: TRBV6-5
D gene: TRBD2

CDR3 DNA: TGTGCCTGGAGAAGGGACAGGGGCCATGAGCAGTTCTTC
CDR3 protein: CAWRRDRGHEQFF
J gene: TRBJ2-1
clone size: .
V gene: TRBV30
D gene: TRBD1

CDR3 DNA: TGTGCCAGCAGGTACAGGGGCTTGGGCTATGGCTACACCTTC
CDR3 protein: CASRYRGLGYGYTF
J gene: TRBJ1-2
clone size: .
V gene: TRBV27
D gene: TRBD1

CDR3 DNA: TGTGCCTGGAGTACCGGGACTAGCGGGACCTACGAGCAGTACTTC
CDR3 protein: CAWSTGTSGTYEQYF
J gene: TRBJ2-7
clone size: .
V gene: TRBV30
D gene: TRBD2

CDR3 DNA: TGTGCCAGTAGTCTCAATGCCGCCTACCGGGACAGGGACTCCTATAATTCACCCCTCCACTTT
CDR3 protein: CASSLNAAYRDRDSYNSPLHF
J gene: TRBJ1-6
clone size: .
V gene: TRBV19
D gene: TRBD1

CDR3 DNA: TGCGCCAGCAGGCTGCAAACCCAGGGGAGGGTCAATGAGCAGTTCTTC
CDR3 protein: CASRLQTQGRVNEQFF
J gene: TRBJ2-1
clone size: .
V gene: TRBV5-1
D gene: .

CDR3 DNA: TGTGCCACCAGTGAGCAGGGTAATCAGCCCCAGCATTTT
CDR3 protein: CATSEQGNQPQHF
J gene: TRBJ1-5
clone size: .
V gene: TRBV24-1
D gene: .

CDR3 DNA: TGTGCCAGCAGTTCTAGTTATAGCAATCAGCCCCAGCATTTT
CDR3 protein: CASSSSYSNQPQHF
J gene: TRBJ1-5
clone size: once
V gene: TRBV28
D gene: .

CDR3 DNA: TGTGCCAGCAGTTTAGGACAGGATTACGAGCAGTACTTC
CDR3 protein: CASSLGQDYEQYF
J gene: TRBJ2-7
clone size: .
V gene: TRBV27
D gene: TRBD1

CDR3 DNA: TGTGCCATCCATGCTGGCAGGGGGGACTATGGCTACACCTTC
CDR3 protein: CAIHAGRGDYGYTF
J gene: TRBJ1-2
clone size: .
V gene: TRBV10-3
D gene: TRBD1

CDR3 DNA: TGTGCCAGCAGCCAGCGCGCGATCGCCTCCTACGAGCAGTACTTC
CDR3 protein: CASSQRAIASYEQYF
J gene: TRBJ2-7
clone size: .
V gene: TRBV14
D gene: .

CDR3 DNA: TGCCCGGGCCAGCGGGTGAACACCGGGGAGCTGTTTTTT
CDR3 protein: CPGQRVNTGELFF
J gene: TRBJ2-2
clone size: .
V gene: TRBV29-1
D gene: .

CDR3 DNA: TGTGCCTGGAGCCCCGGGACAGGGGGTCCGAATGAGCAGTTCTTC
CDR3 protein: CAWSPGTGGPNEQFF
J gene: TRBJ2-1
clone size: .
V gene: TRBV30
D gene: TRBD1

CDR3 DNA: TGTGCCAGCAGTTCTCAGACAGGGGGTGACACTGAAGCTTTCTTT
CDR3 protein: CASSSQTGGDTEAFF
J gene: TRBJ1-1
clone size: .
V gene: TRBV7-8
D gene: TRBD1

CDR3 DNA: TGTGCCAGCAGTTTAGTGCGGAGCACAGATACGCAGTATTTT
CDR3 protein: CASSLVRSTDTQYF
J gene: TRBJ2-3
clone size: .
V gene: TRBV28
D gene: .

CDR3 DNA: TGTGCCAGCAGATCGCCGGGGGGGGACGGCAATCAGCCCCAGCATTTT
CDR3 protein: CASRSPGGDGNQPQHF
J gene: TRBJ1-5
clone size: .
V gene: TRBV6-6
D gene: .

CDR3 DNA: TGTGCCAGCAGCCATATTTATAGGACAGCTAACACTGAAGCTTTCTTT
CDR3 protein: CASSHIYRTANTEAFF
J gene: TRBJ1-1
clone size: .
V gene: TRBV16
D gene: .

CDR3 DNA: TGTGCCAGCAGCGGGGTAGCGGGAGGGGATGAGCAGTTCTTC
CDR3 protein: CASSGVAGGDEQFF
J gene: TRBJ2-1
clone size: .
V gene: TRBV7-9
D gene: TRBD2

CDR3 DNA: TGTGCCAGCAGCCAAGCGTCGGGGAGGGGAGAAGCTTTCTTT
CDR3 protein: CASSQASGRGEAFF
J gene: TRBJ1-1
clone size: .
V gene: TRBV3-1/TRBV3-2
D gene: .

CDR3 DNA: TGCGCCAGCAGCTTATCTTCGGGATGGGTGAATGAGCAGTTCTTC
CDR3 protein: CASSLSSGWVNEQFF
J gene: TRBJ2-1
clone size: .
V gene: TRBV5-1
D gene: .

CDR3 DNA: TGTGCCTGGAGTGCCTGGGGAGATTGGAGCAATCAGCCCCAGCATTTT
CDR3 protein: CAWSAWGDWSNQPQHF
J gene: TRBJ1-5
clone size: .
V gene: TRBV30
D gene: .

CDR3 DNA: TGCGCCAGCAGCCTGGACAGGGGATACAATGAGCAGTTCTTC
CDR3 protein: CASSLDRGYNEQFF
J gene: TRBJ2-1
clone size: .
V gene: TRBV10-1
D gene: TRBD1

CDR3 DNA: TGCGCCAGCAGCTTGGACGAGGAAAGGTGGTACTTC
CDR3 protein: CASSLDEERWYF
J gene: TRBJ2-7
clone size: .
V gene: TRBV5-1
D gene: .

CDR3 DNA: TGTGCCAGCAGTGGCCGACAGGGGGCCTACAATGAGCAGTTCTTC
CDR3 protein: CASSGRQGAYNEQFF
J gene: TRBJ2-1
clone size: .
V gene: TRBV25-1
D gene: TRBD1

CDR3 DNA: TGTGCCAGCAGTTATAGTCCCTTTGGCAATCAGCCCCAGCATTTT
CDR3 protein: CASSYSPFGNQPQHF
J gene: TRBJ1-5
clone size: once
V gene: TRBV6-5
D gene: .

CDR3 DNA: TGTGCCAGCAGCCCCTACGGGACTAGCGGGTTCACAGATACGCAGTATTTT
CDR3 protein: CASSPYGTSGFTDTQYF
J gene: TRBJ2-3
clone size: .
V gene: TRBV11-2
D gene: TRBD2

CDR3 DNA: TGTGCCAGCCGAGCCCGGGGGACTAATGAAAAACTGTTTTTT
CDR3 protein: CASRARGTNEKLFF
J gene: TRBJ1-4
clone size: .
V gene: TRBV5-8
D gene: .

CDR3 DNA: TGCGCCAGCAGCCATGGGACAGGGGTTTACAATGAGCAGTTCTTC
CDR3 protein: CASSHGTGVYNEQFF
J gene: TRBJ2-1
clone size: .
V gene: TRBV4-3
D gene: TRBD1

CDR3 DNA: TGTGCCAGCAGGTCAACGGGTATGGAGCTCGCGAACACCGGGGAGCTGTTTTTT
CDR3 protein: CASRSTGMELANTGELFF
J gene: TRBJ2-2
clone size: once
V gene: TRBV7-8
D gene: .

CDR3 DNA: TGTGCCAGCAGTTTATGGGGACAGGGAACCTCTGGGGCCAACGTCCTGACTTTC
CDR3 protein: CASSLWGQGTSGANVLTF
J gene: TRBJ2-6
clone size: .
V gene: TRBV28
D gene: TRBD1

CDR3 DNA: TGTGCCAGCAGCCCGGGAGCGGGAGGAGAGACCCAGTACTTC
CDR3 protein: CASSPGAGGETQYF
J gene: TRBJ2-5
clone size: .
V gene: TRBV6-4
D gene: TRBD2

CDR3 DNA: TGTGCCAGCAGTTTGTGGGCTACGTCCACCGGGGAGCTGTTTTTT
CDR3 protein: CASSLWATSTGELFF
J gene: TRBJ2-2
clone size: .
V gene: TRBV6-5
D gene: .

CDR3 DNA: TGTGCCAGCAGCGGAGGGACCCCAGATACGCAGTATTTT
CDR3 protein: CASSGGTPDTQYF
J gene: TRBJ2-3
clone size: .
V gene: TRBV11-1
D gene: .

CDR3 DNA: TGCAGCGTTTACAGTGGCGGGAATGAAAAACTGTTTTTT
CDR3 protein: CSVYSGGNEKLFF
J gene: TRBJ1-4
clone size: .
V gene: TRBV29-1
D gene: .

CDR3 DNA: TGTGCCAGCAGAACAGGGGGCCTTGATGGCTACACCTTC
CDR3 protein: CASRTGGLDGYTF
J gene: TRBJ1-2
clone size: .
V gene: TRBV6-6
D gene: TRBD1

CDR3 DNA: TGTGCCAGCAGCTTAGCGCTAAGACTAGCGGACTACAATGAGCAGTTCTTC
CDR3 protein: CASSLALRLADYNEQFF
J gene: TRBJ2-1
clone size: .
V gene: TRBV7-2
D gene: TRBD2

CDR3 DNA: TGCGCCAGCAGCCACCGGACAGGGGACACAGATACGCAGTATTTT
CDR3 protein: CASSHRTGDTDTQYF
J gene: TRBJ2-3
clone size: .
V gene: TRBV4-1
D gene: TRBD1

CDR3 DNA: TGTGCCACCAGTGATAACTACGCGCAGGGCCACGAGCAGTACTTC
CDR3 protein: CATSDNYAQGHEQYF
J gene: TRBJ2-7
clone size: .
V gene: TRBV24-1
D gene: .

CDR3 DNA: TGTGCCAGCTCACCACCAGGGAGAGTTAACTCTGGGGCCAACGTCCTGACTTTC
CDR3 protein: CASSPPGRVNSGANVLTF
J gene: TRBJ2-6
clone size: .
V gene: TRBV18
D gene: .

CDR3 DNA: TGCGCCAGCAGCCAGGGGACTAGCGGGAGATACGAGCAGTACTTC
CDR3 protein: CASSQGTSGRYEQYF
J gene: TRBJ2-7
clone size: .
V gene: TRBV4-3
D gene: TRBD2

CDR3 DNA: TGCGCCAGCAGTGAGTCTTCGGGGTGGGGAGAGACCCAGTACTTC
CDR3 protein: CASSESSGWGETQYF
J gene: TRBJ2-5
clone size: .
V gene: TRBV10-1
D gene: .

CDR3 DNA: TGTGCCAGCAGATATGGACAGACCTATAATGAAAAACTGTTTTTT
CDR3 protein: CASRYGQTYNEKLFF
J gene: TRBJ1-4
clone size: .
V gene: TRBV6-5
D gene: .